These T cell receptor beta chains were read from a single sample in a study of T cells after posttransplantation cyclophosphamide. Here immunoSEQ multiplex PCR was the method, and the copy in TCRdb shows in-frame clones only, minus some. The sample has roughly 20,000 clones; over 95% are singletons. The specimen was naive CD4+ T cells sorted from PBMCs. The receptors were sampled from a middle-aged man in good health, CMV-negative, and a related stem cell transplant donor. Each CDR3 is given with its conserved first and last residue. A D gene is named only where the DNA matches it firmly. The size entry is marked missing in some rows and otherwise reads once, few, many or a size class.

D gene | J gene | V gene | clone size | CDR3 protein | CDR3 DNA
TRBD2 | TRBJ2-1 | TRBV19 | NA | CASSVTSGLIVHEQFF | TGTGCCAGTAGTGTGACTAGCGGGCTTATTGTACATGAGCAGTTCTTC
NA | TRBJ1-3 | TRBV6-5 | NA | CASSSRALSGNTIYF | TGTGCCAGCAGTTCGCGGGCCCTCTCTGGAAACACCATATATTTT
TRBD2 | TRBJ2-1 | TRBV6-6 | once | CASSYEAGAYNEQFF | TGTGCCAGCAGTTACGAAGCGGGAGCTTACAATGAGCAGTTCTTC
NA | TRBJ1-1 | TRBV19 | NA | CASSHVSEAFF | TGTGCCAGTAGCCACGTGAGTGAAGCTTTCTTT
NA | TRBJ2-3 | TRBV5-1 | NA | CASRTYSTDTQYF | TGCGCCAGCAGGACATATAGCACAGATACGCAGTATTTT
NA | TRBJ2-5 | TRBV7-2 | NA | CASSALGVAETQYF | TGTGCCAGCAGCGCACTAGGAGTCGCTGAGACCCAGTACTTC
NA | TRBJ2-1 | TRBV18 | NA | CASSPNQGRLSYNEQFF | TGTGCCAGCTCACCAAATCAGGGCCGCCTCTCCTACAATGAGCAGTTCTTC
TRBD2 | TRBJ2-2 | TRBV5-1 | NA | CASSFPGVAGTGELFF | TGCGCCAGCAGCTTCCCGGGGGTAGCGGGTACCGGGGAGCTGTTTTTT
NA | TRBJ1-2 | TRBV20-1 | NA | CSALGGNGYTF | TGCAGTGCATTGGGGGGAAATGGCTACACCTTC
NA | TRBJ2-3 | TRBV19 | NA | CASTGLRDTQYF | TGTGCCAGTACCGGGTTGCGAGATACGCAGTATTTT
TRBD1 | TRBJ2-7 | TRBV5-1 | NA | CASSLYTGAGEQYF | TGCGCCAGCAGCTTGTACACAGGGGCTGGCGAGCAGTACTTC
TRBD1 | TRBJ2-3 | TRBV18 | NA | CASSPRQGPTQYF | TGTGCCAGCTCACCGAGACAGGGGCCAACGCAGTATTTT
NA | TRBJ2-3 | TRBV18 | NA | CASSPPSRDTQYF | TGTGCCAGCTCACCACCGAGCCGTGATACGCAGTATTTT
NA | TRBJ2-5 | TRBV19 | NA | CASSSSGTNYGETQYF | TGTGCCAGTAGTAGTTCAGGGACAAATTACGGAGAGACCCAGTACTTC
NA | TRBJ2-5 | TRBV5-6 | NA | CASSLVGQSETQYF | TGTGCCAGCAGCTTGGTTGGACAGTCGGAGACCCAGTACTTC
TRBD1 | TRBJ1-5 | TRBV7-9 | NA | CASSLGQGAGGYQPQHF | TGTGCCAGCAGCCTTGGACAGGGGGCAGGTGGCTATCAGCCCCAGCATTTT
NA | TRBJ2-7 | TRBV7-9 | once | CASSPRDSIIF | TGTGCCAGCAGCCCCCGCGACAGTATAATATTC
NA | TRBJ1-1 | TRBV29-1 | NA | CSVDRGKWSEAFF | TGCAGCGTTGACAGGGGCAAATGGAGTGAAGCTTTCTTT
NA | TRBJ2-3 | TRBV30 | NA | CAWRTRGTDTQYF | TGTGCCTGGAGAACTCGGGGCACAGATACGCAGTATTTT
NA | TRBJ1-2 | TRBV6-5 | once | CASSYSGLRNYGYTF | TGTGCCAGCAGTTACTCGGGGCTTCGTAACTATGGCTACACCTTC
NA | TRBJ2-1 | TRBV4-3 | NA | CASSQVSGQTYNEQFF | TGCGCCAGCAGCCAAGTCTCCGGTCAAACCTACAATGAGCAGTTCTTC
TRBD2 | TRBJ2-5 | TRBV7-9 | NA | CASSLGPSGRGETQYF | TGTGCCAGCAGCTTAGGACCTAGCGGGAGAGGAGAGACCCAGTACTTC
TRBD1 | TRBJ1-1 | TRBV15 | NA | CATSRNYRGSEAFF | TGTGCCACCAGCAGAAACTACAGGGGATCTGAAGCTTTCTTT
NA | TRBJ2-5 | TRBV12-2 | NA | CASRSLPDQWRGTETQYF | TGTGCAAGTCGCTCCCTACCCGATCAATGGAGGGGTACAGAGACCCAGTACTTC
NA | TRBJ1-5 | TRBV10-1 | NA | CASSAPTGLCGNQPQHF | TGCGCCAGCAGTGCTCCCACAGGGCTTTGTGGCAATCAGCCCCAGCATTTT
NA | TRBJ2-3 | TRBV6-1 | NA | CASGGGPMTDTQYF | TGTGCCAGCGGGGGGGGGCCTATGACAGATACGCAGTATTTT